Listed here are 32 T cell receptor beta chains from one sample, sequenced in a study of identifying expanded T cells in peripheral blood. Sequenced by immunoSEQ multiplex PCR; TCRdb stores in-frame clones only, minus some. The sample shows tens of thousands of clones, around 84% of them seen only once. What was sequenced was blood. The receptors derive from a person aged 18 to 75 in good health.

The chain has TRBV11-3 and TRBJ2-3, with a weak D call TRBD2 (5 bases). This CDR3 is 14 amino acids long. CDR1 SGHNT and CDR2 YENEEA come from the germline V gene. The ends were cut back, 8 bases at V and 0 bases at J, with 12 bases in the middle. This CDR3 reads CASGNRGSTDTQYF. CDR3 sequence (DNA): TGTGCCAGCGGAAACCGGGGAAGCACAGATACGCAGTATTTT.

CDR3 amino acids: CASSRRTGKNIQYF. The CDR3 DNA reads TGCGCCAGCAGCCGGCGGACAGGGAAAAACATTCAGTACTTC. This chain connects TRBV5-1 to TRBJ2-4; 8 bases map to TRBD1. The J segment lost 4 bases and the V segment lost 4 bases, leaving 4 bases of the junction unmatched. Germline CDR1 reads SGHRS; CDR2 reads YFSETQ. The CDR3 runs to 14 residues.

The chain has TRBV27 and TRBJ2-7; tentative D call: TRBD2 (6 bases). The CDR3 is made up of 17 amino acids. Trimming left V 4 bases short and J 2 bases short, with 21 bases between. In germline, CDR1 is MNHEY, CDR2 SMNVEV (reference sequence). CDR3 residues: CASSSPARRGPAYEQYF. DNA for the CDR3: TGTGCCAGCAGTTCGCCCGCCCGGAGGGGCCCTGCCTACGAGCAGTACTTC.

V is TRBV5-5 and J is TRBJ1-5; D is unresolved. V was trimmed by 0 bases and J by 0 bases, leaving 10 bases between them. The CDR3 length is 16 residues. Germline V gives CDR1 SGHKS, CDR2 YYEKEE (reference sequence). The CDR3 DNA follows: TGTGCCAGCAGCTTGGGCGGTCCTAATAGCAATCAGCCCCAGCATTTT. Its translation is CASSLGGPNSNQPQHF.

This clone was seen once. CDR3 protein: CASRGQFANTGELFF. In nucleotides, the CDR3 is TGTGCCAGCAGAGGACAGTTCGCGAACACCGGGGAGCTGTTTTTT. This chain uses TRBV2 with TRBJ2-2, with D possibly TRBD1 on 6 matching bases. Germline CDR1 reads SNHLY; CDR2 reads FYNNEI. This CDR3 region has 15 residues. V shed 6 bases and J shed 0 bases, with 11 bases lying between them.

V and J are TRBV7-2 and TRBJ2-5; D call uncertain. Deletions cut 1 base from V and 1 base from J, with 7 bases between. Germline-derived CDR1 and CDR2 are SGHTA and FQGNSA. The CDR3 spans 14 residues. Written as DNA, the CDR3 is TGTGCCAGCAGCTTAGGTTACAGCCAAGAGACCCAGTACTTC. Protein product: CASSLGYSQETQYF.

This CDR3 reads CASSLGQGWTEAFF. CDR3 DNA sequence: TGTGCCAGCAGCTTAGGACAGGGATGGACTGAAGCTTTCTTT. The V gene is TRBV7-8, the J gene TRBJ1-1; 7 bases are a match to TRBD1. The CDR3 spans 14 residues. Germline CDR1 reads SGHVS; CDR2 reads FQNEAQ. V lost 1 base to trimming and J lost 5 bases; unmatched junction nucleotides: 4.

The chain carries TRBV15 and TRBJ1-5; 8 bases line up with TRBD1. Germline-derived CDR1 and CDR2 are LNHNV and YYDKDF (reference sequence). This CDR3 is built from 16 residues. The junction had 2 bases not matched to a gene; V was cut back by 1 base and J by 0 bases. This CDR3 is CATSRGRGLSNQPQHF. The CDR3 DNA reads TGTGCCACCAGCAGAGGCAGGGGGCTTAGCAATCAGCCCCAGCATTTT.

This rearrangement joins TRBV6-6 to TRBJ1-6, with D hard to call. Trimming removed 4 bases at V and 6 bases at J, with 10 bases between. Looked up from germline, CDR1 is MNHNY and CDR2 is SVGAGI (reference sequence). This CDR3 region has 14 residues. The CDR3 sequence is CASSWPGGNSPLHF. CDR3 nucleotide sequence: TGTGCCAGCAGTTGGCCGGGCGGTAATTCACCCCTCCACTTT.

Only a few counts were recorded for this clone. The genes are TRBV30 and TRBJ1-1; D remains ambiguous. The CDR3 length is 11 residues. The ends were cut back, 5 bases at V and 1 base at J, with 5 bases in the middle. CDR1 and CDR2 (germline): GTSNPN, SVGIG (reference sequence). The CDR3 DNA is TGTGCCTGGGGCAGGAACACTGAAGCTTTCTTT. Protein product: CAWGRNTEAFF.

This chain joins TRBV7-6 and TRBJ2-2, with D unclear. Germline-derived CDR1 and CDR2 are SGHVS and FNYEAQ. Trimming removed 2 bases at V and 1 base at J, with 14 bases between. CDR3 length equals 17 residues. CDR3 amino acids: CASSLRVGSMNTGELFF. DNA for the CDR3: TGTGCCAGCAGCTTAAGAGTTGGTAGCATGAACACCGGGGAGCTGTTTTTT.

CDR3 in DNA: TGTGCCAGTAGTATTGCGGGACAGGGGTTTACTGAAGCTTTCTTT. Its protein product is CASSIAGQGFTEAFF. The chain is built from TRBV19 and TRBJ1-1; 10 positions agree with TRBD1. The CDR3 length is 15 residues. CDR1 and CDR2 (germline): LNHDA, SQIVND (reference sequence). Trimming cost V 3 bases and J 5 bases; bases outside gene matches: 6.

The chain recombines TRBV27 with TRBJ2-5; 7 bases line up with TRBD2. The CDR3 covers 13 residues. Germline values: CDR1 MNHEY, CDR2 SMNVEV (reference sequence). The V and J ends lost 8 bases and 3 bases, in that order; junction bases with no gene match: 6. The CDR3 DNA reads TGTGCCAGCGCCAGGGCGGGAGAAGAGACCCAGTACTTC. Amino acids: CASARAGEETQYF.

The gene calls are TRBV7-6 and TRBJ2-7; D call uncertain. Trimming stripped 1 base from V and 2 bases from J, with 6 bases between. Germline CDR1 reads SGHVS; CDR2 reads FNYEAQ. The length of the CDR3 is 13 residues. The CDR3 DNA reads as TGTGCCAGCAGCTTAGGTACGCCCTACGAGCAGTACTTC. This encodes CASSLGTPYEQYF.

Notes on this clone: An end of the junction does not agree with germline; a read error may underlie this. The chain joins TRBV19 to TRBJ1-2; maybe TRBD1 (5 bases). Germline V gene lookup returns CDR1 LNHDA and CDR2 SQIVND (reference sequence). This CDR3 spans 14 amino acids. The CDR3 spells CASKAGDSRIGHLF. CDR3 nucleotides: TGTGCCAGTAAAGCGGGGGATTCCCGGATAGGGCACCTCTTC.

The V call is TRBV2, the J call TRBJ2-7, with 11 bases aligning to TRBD1. Per the germline V gene, CDR1 is SNHLY and CDR2 is FYNNEI. The junction had 5 bases not matched to a gene; V was cut back by 4 bases and J by 0 bases. The CDR3 covers 16 residues. CDR3 in amino acids: CASSAIGTGGSYEQYF. The DNA for the CDR3 is TGTGCCAGCAGTGCAATCGGGACAGGGGGCTCCTACGAGCAGTACTTC.

This sequence joins TRBV5-6 and TRBJ2-3; D is unresolved. The V end was cut by 0 bases, the J end by 4 bases, with 3 bases between. The germline CDR1 and CDR2 sequences are SGHDT and YYEEEE. The CDR3 is 12 residues long. The CDR3 sequence is CASSLAPDTQYF. The CDR3 DNA follows: TGTGCCAGCAGCTTGGCGCCAGATACGCAGTATTTT. The full variable domain, in which reference TRBV5-6 and TRBJ2-3 provide the parts outside the CDR3, is DAGVTQSPTHLIKTRGQQVTLRCSPKSGHDTVSWYQQALGQGPQFIFQYYEEEERQRGNFPDRFSGHQFPNYSSELNVNALLLGDSALYLCASSLAPDTQYFGPGTRLTVL.

The chain uses TRBV4-1 and TRBJ2-7, with a possible D match to TRBD1 (6 bases). The V gene's germline CDR1 is MGHRA and CDR2 YSYEKL. The V end lost 0 bases, the J end lost 3 bases, and 18 bases lay between the germline ends. This CDR3 region has 17 residues. CDR3 sequence: CASSQDPRAGAFYEQYF. The DNA for the CDR3 is TGCGCCAGCAGCCAAGATCCTAGGGCAGGGGCTTTCTACGAGCAGTACTTC.

The chain recombines TRBV14 with TRBJ2-2, with D uncertain. Trimming cost V 0 bases and J 4 bases, with 9 bases left between them. Germline CDR1 SGHDN, CDR2 FVKESK. This CDR3 spans 15 amino acids. The CDR3 loop is CASSQEGTGTGELFF. The CDR3 DNA follows: TGTGCCAGCAGCCAAGAGGGAACGGGCACCGGGGAGCTGTTTTTT.

The chain joins TRBV15 to TRBJ1-2, with D maybe TRBD1 (5 bases). The germline V and J ends were trimmed by 4 bases and 5 bases, with 14 bases remaining between them. The germline CDR1 and CDR2 sequences are LNHNV and YYDKDF (reference sequence). This CDR3 contains 14 residues. Written as DNA, the CDR3 is TGTGCCACCAGCATAGACAGAGCGGGGTATGGCTACACCTTC. Translation: CATSIDRAGYGYTF.

The J gene is TRBJ1-1, the V gene TRBV4-1; a possible D gene is TRBD1 (5 bases). CDR3 size: 13 residues. Germline CDR1 MGHRA, CDR2 YSYEKL. The V and J ends lost 0 bases and 11 bases respectively, with 13 bases between them. This CDR3 is CASSQDTGLKAFF. The DNA for the CDR3 is TGCGCCAGCAGCCAAGATACGGGGCTAAAGGCTTTCTTT.

The CDR3 is CASSRGGGLFF. The CDR3 bases are TGTGCCAGCAGCCGTGGTGGGGGCCTGTTTTTT. The V call is TRBV11-3, the J call TRBJ2-2; a possible D gene is TRBD1 (6 bases). The CDR3 runs 11 residues. V was clipped by 5 bases and J by 14 bases, with 12 bases between them. Per the germline V gene, CDR1 is SGHNT and CDR2 is YENEEA.

This chain uses TRBV30 with TRBJ1-2, with TRBD1 matching over 8 bases. The CDR3 runs to 18 residues. The germline CDR1 and CDR2 sequences are GTSNPN and SVGIG (reference sequence). V trimming: 0 bases; J trimming: 0 bases; junction bases outside the gene matches: 12. The CDR3, as DNA: TGTGCCTGGAGTGTAAGTCGGCAGGGGGCTAAGGCTAACTATGGCTACACCTTC. It codes for CAWSVSRQGAKANYGYTF.

This clone was found a few times. This chain connects TRBV7-2 to TRBJ1-1; D remains ambiguous. Looked up from germline, CDR1 is SGHTA and CDR2 is FQGNSA. The CDR3 covers 15 residues. Trimming removed 5 bases at V and 2 bases at J, with 15 bases between. The CDR3 sequence is CASSEEKYENTEAFF. The CDR3 nucleotides are TGTGCCAGCAGCGAGGAGAAGTATGAAAACACTGAAGCTTTCTTT.

This clone was counted once. The chain uses TRBV19 and TRBJ1-5; 7 nucleotides align to TRBD1. V trimming: 7 bases; J trimming: 4 bases; junction bases outside the gene matches: 13. Germline CDR1 reads LNHDA; CDR2 reads SQIVND (reference sequence). This CDR3 has 16 amino acids. The CDR3 protein is CASNHFRSGGNQPQHF. As DNA, the CDR3 is TGTGCCAGTAACCACTTTCGGTCAGGGGGTAATCAGCCCCAGCATTTT.

The V and J genes are TRBV6-5 and TRBJ1-2; D unclear. The CDR3 loop spans 12 amino acids. V was pared by 7 bases and J by 5 bases, with 11 bases between. Germline V gives CDR1 MNHEY, CDR2 SVGAGI. The CDR3 spells CASNGPVYGYTF. The CDR3 DNA reads TGTGCCAGCAATGGGCCAGTTTATGGCTACACCTTC.

The chain employs TRBV27 and TRBJ1-1; weak D call: TRBD1 (6 bases). Germline V lookup: CDR1 MNHEY, CDR2 SMNVEV (reference sequence). Trimming took 6 bases from V and 3 from J, leaving 11 bases between them. The CDR3 loop spans 13 amino acids. The CDR3 sequence: CASRGQIDTEAFF. CDR3 sequence (DNA): TGTGCCAGCAGAGGACAGATTGACACTGAAGCTTTCTTT.

This sequence joins TRBV5-5 and TRBJ2-4; D gene uncertain. Trimming took 1 base from V and 0 from J, leaving 11 bases between them. Germline values: CDR1 SGHKS, CDR2 YYEKEE (reference sequence). There are 16 residues in the CDR3. The CDR3 region has the DNA TGTGCCAGCAGCTTGTCGGAGACGGCAGCCAAAAACATTCAGTACTTC. Protein product: CASSLSETAAKNIQYF.

CDR3 sequence (DNA): TGCGCCAGCAGCCCAACCGGGACAGGGCTGGGGCCCAAAAACATTCAGTACTTC. This sequence encodes CASSPTGTGLGPKNIQYF. This chain links TRBV4-3 with TRBJ2-4; TRBD1 matches at 9 bases. This CDR3 contains 18 residues. The germline V gene has CDR1 LGHNA and CDR2 YSLEER. The ends lost 4 bases at V and 2 bases at J; junction bases unmatched: 12.

The V gene is TRBV6-5, the J gene TRBJ2-2, with a possible D match to TRBD2 (5 bases). Germline V gene sequence: CDR1 MNHEY, CDR2 SVGAGI. The V gene lost 2 bases and the J gene lost 6 bases, with 10 bases spanning the gap. The CDR3 runs to 14 residues. CDR3 sequence: CASSYNGIAGELFF. The CDR3 DNA is TGTGCCAGCAGTTACAACGGGATTGCCGGGGAGCTGTTTTTT.

The chain couples TRBV6-5 to TRBJ1-2, with 8 bases matching TRBD1. In germline, CDR1 is MNHEY, CDR2 SVGAGI. The V segment lost 4 bases and the J segment 4 bases; nucleotides outside the gene matches: 5. CDR3 length: 14 amino acids. The CDR3 bases are TGTGCCAGCAGTTCCGGACAGGGAGGCTATGGCTACACCTTC. This codes for CASSSGQGGYGYTF.

The chain recombines TRBV2 with TRBJ2-5; perhaps TRBD2 as D (5 bases). Trimming took off 7 bases at V and 3 bases at J, with 12 bases between the two ends. The CDR3 has 13 residues. The V gene's germline CDR1 is SNHLY and CDR2 FYNNEI. CDR3 bases: TGTGCCAGCACTGACTGGGAGAAAGAGACCCAGTACTTC. Translating gives CASTDWEKETQYF.